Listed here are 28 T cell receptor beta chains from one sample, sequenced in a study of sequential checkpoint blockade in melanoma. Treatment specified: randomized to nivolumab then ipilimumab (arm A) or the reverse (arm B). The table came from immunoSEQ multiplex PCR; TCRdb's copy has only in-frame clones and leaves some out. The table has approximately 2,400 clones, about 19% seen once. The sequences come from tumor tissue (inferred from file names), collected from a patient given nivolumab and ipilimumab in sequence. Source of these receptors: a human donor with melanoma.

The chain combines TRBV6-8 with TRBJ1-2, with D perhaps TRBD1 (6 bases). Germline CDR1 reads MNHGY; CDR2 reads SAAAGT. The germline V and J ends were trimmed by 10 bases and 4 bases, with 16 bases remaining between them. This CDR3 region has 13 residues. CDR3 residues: CATEQGLSYGYTF. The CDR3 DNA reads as TGTGCCACCGAACAGGGACTCTCCTATGGCTACACCTTC.

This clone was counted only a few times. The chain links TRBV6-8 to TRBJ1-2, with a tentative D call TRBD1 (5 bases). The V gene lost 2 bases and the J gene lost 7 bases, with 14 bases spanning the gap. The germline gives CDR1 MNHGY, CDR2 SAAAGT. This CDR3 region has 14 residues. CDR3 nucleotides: TGTGCCAGCAGTTACGTAGCAGGGATGGTTGGCTACACCTTC. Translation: CASSYVAGMVGYTF.

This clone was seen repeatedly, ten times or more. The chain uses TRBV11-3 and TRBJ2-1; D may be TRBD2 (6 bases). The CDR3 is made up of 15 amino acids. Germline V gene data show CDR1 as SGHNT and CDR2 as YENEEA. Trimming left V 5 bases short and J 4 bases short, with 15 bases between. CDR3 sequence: CASSPGGVGYNEQFF. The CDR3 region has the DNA TGTGCCAGCAGCCCTGGAGGGGTCGGATACAATGAGCAGTTCTTC.

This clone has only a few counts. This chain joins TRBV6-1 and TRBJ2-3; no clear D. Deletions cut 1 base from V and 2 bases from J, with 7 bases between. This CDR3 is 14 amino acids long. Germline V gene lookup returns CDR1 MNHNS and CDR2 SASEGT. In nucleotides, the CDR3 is TGTGCCAGCAGTGAAGAAGGAACCACAGATACGCAGTATTTT. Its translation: CASSEEGTTDTQYF.

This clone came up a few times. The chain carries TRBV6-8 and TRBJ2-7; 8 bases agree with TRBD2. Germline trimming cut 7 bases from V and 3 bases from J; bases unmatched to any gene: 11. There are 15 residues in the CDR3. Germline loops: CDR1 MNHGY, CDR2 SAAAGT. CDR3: CASKSPGGHRYEQYF. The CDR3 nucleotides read TGTGCCAGCAAGTCGCCGGGGGGGCACCGCTACGAGCAGTACTTC.

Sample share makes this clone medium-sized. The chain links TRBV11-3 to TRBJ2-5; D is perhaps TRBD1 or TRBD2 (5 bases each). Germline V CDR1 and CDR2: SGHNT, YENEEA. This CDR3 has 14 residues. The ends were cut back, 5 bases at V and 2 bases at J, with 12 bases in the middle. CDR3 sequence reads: CASSPGTEQETQYF. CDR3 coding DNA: TGTGCCAGCAGCCCCGGGACGGAACAAGAGACCCAGTACTTC.

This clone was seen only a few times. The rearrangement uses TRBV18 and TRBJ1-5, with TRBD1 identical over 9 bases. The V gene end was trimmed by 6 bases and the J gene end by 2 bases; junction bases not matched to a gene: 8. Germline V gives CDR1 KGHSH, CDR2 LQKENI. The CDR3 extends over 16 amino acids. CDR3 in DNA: TGTGCCAGCTCGAACACAGGGGGCGCAGGCAATCAGCCCCAGCATTTT. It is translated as CASSNTGGAGNQPQHF.

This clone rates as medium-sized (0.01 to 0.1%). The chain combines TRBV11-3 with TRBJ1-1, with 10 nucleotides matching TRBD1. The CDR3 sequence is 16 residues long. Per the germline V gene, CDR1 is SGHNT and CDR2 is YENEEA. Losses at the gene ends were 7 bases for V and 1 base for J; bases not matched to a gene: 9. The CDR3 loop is CASNAGTGARNTEAFF. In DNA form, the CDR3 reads TGTGCCAGCAACGCCGGGACAGGGGCGAGGAACACTGAAGCTTTCTTT.

The CDR3 region is CASSTSLGGTGELFF. In nucleotides, the CDR3 is TGTGCCAGCAGCACTTCGTTAGGGGGAACCGGGGAGCTGTTTTTT. This chain connects TRBV11-3 to TRBJ2-2, with D tentatively TRBD1 (6 bases). This CDR3 is 15 amino acids long. Per the germline V gene, CDR1 is SGHNT and CDR2 is YENEEA. The V end was cut by 5 bases, the J end by 5 bases, with 15 bases between.

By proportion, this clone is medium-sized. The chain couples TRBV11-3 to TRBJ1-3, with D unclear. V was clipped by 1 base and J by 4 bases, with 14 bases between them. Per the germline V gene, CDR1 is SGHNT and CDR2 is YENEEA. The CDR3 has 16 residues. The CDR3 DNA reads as TGTGCCAGCAGCTTAGGGTCCGCCGCAAGGGGAAACACCATATATTTT. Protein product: CASSLGSAARGNTIYF. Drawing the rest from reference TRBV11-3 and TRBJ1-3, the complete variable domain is EAGVVQSPRYKIIEKKQPVAFWCNPISGHNTLYWYLQNLGQGPELLIRYENEEAVDDSQLPKDRFSAERLKGVDSTLKIQPAELGDSAVYLCASSLGSAARGNTIYFGEGSWLTVV.

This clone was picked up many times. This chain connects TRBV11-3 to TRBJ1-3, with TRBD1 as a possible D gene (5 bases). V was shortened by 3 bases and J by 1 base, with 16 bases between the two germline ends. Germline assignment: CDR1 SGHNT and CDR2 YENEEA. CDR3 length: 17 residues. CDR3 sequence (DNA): TGTGCCAGCAGCTTGGGTTCAGGGAGGAGATCTGGAAACACCATATATTTT. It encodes CASSLGSGRRSGNTIYF.

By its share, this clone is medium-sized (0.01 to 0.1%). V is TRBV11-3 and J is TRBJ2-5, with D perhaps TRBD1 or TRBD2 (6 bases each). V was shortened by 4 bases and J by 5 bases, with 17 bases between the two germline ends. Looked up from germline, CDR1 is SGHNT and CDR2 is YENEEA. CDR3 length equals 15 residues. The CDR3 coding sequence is TGTGCCAGCAGCTCCCGGGGTACAGGGAGGGAGACCCAGTACTTC. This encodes CASSSRGTGRETQYF.

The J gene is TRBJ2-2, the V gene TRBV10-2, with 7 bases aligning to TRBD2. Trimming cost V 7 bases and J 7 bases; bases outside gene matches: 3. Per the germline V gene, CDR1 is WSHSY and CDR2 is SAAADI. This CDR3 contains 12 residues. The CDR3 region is CASNGGSGELFF. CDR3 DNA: TGCGCCAGCAATGGCGGGAGCGGGGAGCTGTTTTTT.

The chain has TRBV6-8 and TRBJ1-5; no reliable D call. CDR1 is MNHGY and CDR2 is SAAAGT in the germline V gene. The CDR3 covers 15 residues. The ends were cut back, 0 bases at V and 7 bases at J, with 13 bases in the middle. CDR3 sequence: CASSYSDPGVQPQHF. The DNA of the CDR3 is TGTGCCAGCAGTTACTCTGATCCGGGCGTCCAGCCCCAGCATTTT.

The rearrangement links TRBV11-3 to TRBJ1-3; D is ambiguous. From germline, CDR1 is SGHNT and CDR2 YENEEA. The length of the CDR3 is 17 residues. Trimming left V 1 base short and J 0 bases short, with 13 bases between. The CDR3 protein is CASSLGGGPDSGNTIYF. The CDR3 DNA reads TGTGCCAGCAGCTTAGGGGGAGGGCCGGACTCTGGAAACACCATATATTTT. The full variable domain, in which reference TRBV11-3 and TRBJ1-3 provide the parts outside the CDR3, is EAGVVQSPRYKIIEKKQPVAFWCNPISGHNTLYWYLQNLGQGPELLIRYENEEAVDDSQLPKDRFSAERLKGVDSTLKIQPAELGDSAVYLCASSLGGGPDSGNTIYFGEGSWLTVV.

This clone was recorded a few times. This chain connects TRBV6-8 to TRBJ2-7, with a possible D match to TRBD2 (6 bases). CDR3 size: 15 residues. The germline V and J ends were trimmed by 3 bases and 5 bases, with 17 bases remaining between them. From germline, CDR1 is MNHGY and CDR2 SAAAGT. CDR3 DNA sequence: TGTGCCAGCAGTTATGGAGGGTTAGCGAAGAACGAGCAGTACTTC. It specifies CASSYGGLAKNEQYF.

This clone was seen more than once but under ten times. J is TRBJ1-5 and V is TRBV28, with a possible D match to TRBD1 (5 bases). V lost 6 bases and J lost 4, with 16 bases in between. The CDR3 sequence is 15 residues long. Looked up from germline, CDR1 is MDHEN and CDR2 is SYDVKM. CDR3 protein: CASRFQGRVNQPQHF. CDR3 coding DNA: TGTGCCAGCAGATTCCAGGGACGGGTGAATCAGCCCCAGCATTTT.

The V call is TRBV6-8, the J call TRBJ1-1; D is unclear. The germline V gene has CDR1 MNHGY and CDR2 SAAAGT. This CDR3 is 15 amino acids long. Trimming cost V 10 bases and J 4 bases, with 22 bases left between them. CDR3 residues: CATQPTGVRSTEAFF. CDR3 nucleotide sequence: TGTGCCACTCAACCAACCGGGGTTAGATCCACTGAAGCTTTCTTT.

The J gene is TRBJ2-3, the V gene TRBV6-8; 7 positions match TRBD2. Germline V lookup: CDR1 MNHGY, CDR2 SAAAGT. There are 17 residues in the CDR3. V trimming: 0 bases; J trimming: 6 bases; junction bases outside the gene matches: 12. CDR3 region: CASSYSRAGAIWDTQYF. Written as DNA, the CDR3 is TGTGCCAGCAGTTACTCTAGGGCGGGAGCGATTTGGGATACGCAGTATTTT.

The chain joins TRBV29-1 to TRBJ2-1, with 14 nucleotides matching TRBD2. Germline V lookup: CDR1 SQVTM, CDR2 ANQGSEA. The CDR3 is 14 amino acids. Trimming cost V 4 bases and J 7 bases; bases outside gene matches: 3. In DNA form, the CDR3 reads TGCAGCGTTGCCGGGACTAGCGGGAGAAATGAGCAGTTCTTC. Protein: CSVAGTSGRNEQFF.

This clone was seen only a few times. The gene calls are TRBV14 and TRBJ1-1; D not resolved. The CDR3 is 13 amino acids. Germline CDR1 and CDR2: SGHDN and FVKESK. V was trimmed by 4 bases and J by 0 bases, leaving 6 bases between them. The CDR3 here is CASSPLVNTEAFF. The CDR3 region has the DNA TGTGCCAGCAGCCCCCTGGTGAACACTGAAGCTTTCTTT.

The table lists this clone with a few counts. This CDR3 reads CAYGPGHGNEKLFF. In DNA, the CDR3 is TGTGCTTACGGACCGGGACACGGGAATGAAAAACTGTTTTTT. The gene calls are TRBV28 and TRBJ1-4, with D perhaps matching TRBD1 (6 bases). The germline CDR1 and CDR2 sequences are MDHEN and SYDVKM. The CDR3 covers 14 residues.

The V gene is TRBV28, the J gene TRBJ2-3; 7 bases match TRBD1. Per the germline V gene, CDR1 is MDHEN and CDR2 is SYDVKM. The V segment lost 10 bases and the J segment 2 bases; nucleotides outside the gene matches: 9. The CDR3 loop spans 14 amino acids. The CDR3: CATQTGALTDTQYF. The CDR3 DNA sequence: TGTGCCACCCAAACAGGGGCCCTCACAGATACGCAGTATTTT.

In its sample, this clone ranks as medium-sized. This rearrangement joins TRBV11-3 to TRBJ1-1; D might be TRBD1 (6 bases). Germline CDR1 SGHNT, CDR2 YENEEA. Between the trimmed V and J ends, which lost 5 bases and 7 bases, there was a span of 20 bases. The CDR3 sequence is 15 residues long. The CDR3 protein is CASSPQGTHAGEAFF. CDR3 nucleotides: TGTGCCAGCAGCCCACAGGGTACTCATGCCGGTGAAGCTTTCTTT. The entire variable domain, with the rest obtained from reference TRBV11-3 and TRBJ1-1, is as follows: EAGVVQSPRYKIIEKKQPVAFWCNPISGHNTLYWYLQNLGQGPELLIRYENEEAVDDSQLPKDRFSAERLKGVDSTLKIQPAELGDSAVYLCASSPQGTHAGEAFFGQGTRLTVV.

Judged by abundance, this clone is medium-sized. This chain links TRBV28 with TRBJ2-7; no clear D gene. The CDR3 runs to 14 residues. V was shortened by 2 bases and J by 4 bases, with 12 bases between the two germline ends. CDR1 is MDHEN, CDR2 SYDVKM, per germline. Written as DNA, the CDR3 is TGTGCCAGCAGTTTAGGAAGGGTCAAATACGAGCAGTACTTC. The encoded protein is CASSLGRVKYEQYF.

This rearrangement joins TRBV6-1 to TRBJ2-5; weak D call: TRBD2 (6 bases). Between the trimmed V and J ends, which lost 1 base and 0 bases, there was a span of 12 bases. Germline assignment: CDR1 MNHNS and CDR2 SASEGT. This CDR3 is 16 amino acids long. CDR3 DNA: TGTGCCAGCAGTGAAGACCGTGGGGGGAACCAAGAGACCCAGTACTTC. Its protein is CASSEDRGGNQETQYF.

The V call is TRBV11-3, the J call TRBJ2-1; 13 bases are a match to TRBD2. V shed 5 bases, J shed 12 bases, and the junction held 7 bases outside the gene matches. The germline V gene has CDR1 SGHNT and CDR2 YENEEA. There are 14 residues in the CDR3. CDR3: CASSTGLAGDGQFF. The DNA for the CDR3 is TGTGCCAGCAGCACAGGACTAGCGGGAGACGGGCAGTTCTTC. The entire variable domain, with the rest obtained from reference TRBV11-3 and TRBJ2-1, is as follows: EAGVVQSPRYKIIEKKQPVAFWCNPISGHNTLYWYLQNLGQGPELLIRYENEEAVDDSQLPKDRFSAERLKGVDSTLKIQPAELGDSAVYLCASSTGLAGDGQFFGPGTRLTVL.

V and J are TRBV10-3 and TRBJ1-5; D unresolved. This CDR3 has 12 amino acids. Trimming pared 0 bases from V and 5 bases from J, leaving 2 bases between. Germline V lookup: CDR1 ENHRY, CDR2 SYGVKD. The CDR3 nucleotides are TGTGCCATCAGTGAGTCCGATCAGCCCCAGCATTTT. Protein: CAISESDQPQHF.